This T cell receptor (beta chain) originates from a study of shared clonotypes between healthy human individuals. Looking at the study overall: Samples came from a couple of female and a few male donors aged 18 to 49.

HIV-negative, healthy adults without recent acute infections or vaccinations were the donors. Germline V gene data show CDR1 as GTSNPN and CDR2 as SVGIG (reference sequence). V dropped 0 bases and J dropped 4 bases, with 3 bases sitting between them. This CDR3 region has 12 residues. Method: immunoSEQ multiplex PCR; TCRdb's copy keeps in-frame clones and lacks some. This table holds over 950,000 clones, 77% found once. The sample taken for sequencing was memory CD4+ T cells from PBMCs. Sample subset: CD45RA-negative fraction. J is TRBJ2-2 and V is TRBV30; D not resolved. This TCR came from a man between 18 and 29 years old in good health. Some clones in this sample may be carry-over from other donors' samples. In nucleotides, the CDR3 is TGTGCCTGGAGTGTCGTCACCGGGGAGCTGTTTTTT. The encoded protein is CAWSVVTGELFF.